This T cell receptor (beta chain) was captured by sequencing in a study of blood T cell repertoires in COVID-19 (dated by TCRdb to about 2020). General notes on the study: Samples covering the acute and convalescent phases of COVID-19 were provided by collaborators in the United States, Italy and Spain. The dataset comprised deeply sampled blood TCRbeta repertoires from subjects exposed to, actively infected with, or recovered from COVID-19. Sample metadata almost always included a de-identified subject ID, COVID-19 status, age in years and sex. Where available, HLA class I and class II types were taken from metadata supplied by the sample provider and were not determined by assay-based typing. The samples were drawn from the first 160 participants of the ongoing ImmuneRACE study and from 1,254 subjects provided by 6 global collaborators. A freely available public database, intended as a resource for researchers studying the immune response to SARS-CoV-2, is where the repertoires were released. The material from the prospective study consisted of cDNA or gDNA derived from T cells, B-cell-depleted T cells, or PBMCs. Study-wide conclusions, independent of this receptor: How much clinical and demographic metadata was included differed by source and by participant, and the metadata was provided uncurated.

From cysteine to phenylalanine, the CDR3 is 15 amino acids long. Only CDR3 DNA remains: 45 bases, in frame from the first base. Reading the germline V gene gives CDR1 SGDLS and CDR2 YYNGEE. Unmatched junction bases come to 3, with V trimmed by 0 bases and J by 6 bases. In Seattle, one collaborating source enrolled patients while the infection was active and tracked those patients longitudinally over the course of disease. The collaborating institutions used their own protocols to collect whole blood in K2EDTA tubes. For TCRbeta analysis, collaborator samples were shipped as frozen whole blood, as isolated PBMCs, or as DNA extracted from either sample type. Comment on this clone: This receptor's antigen is unknown. It has no much larger one-base neighbor in the sample; base qualities were not kept.

TCRbeta CDR3 regions were amplified from genomic DNA by means of the immunoSEQ Assay, a bias-controlled multiplex PCR. As for the original processing: The number of nucleated cells in each sample was estimated from the amplification of reference gene primers within the assay. To quantify the absolute abundance of each unique TCRbeta CDR3 rearrangement, sequence reads were collapsed and filtered. For each sample, productive Simpson clonality was calculated as the square root of Simpson's diversity index over productive rearrangements. In its TCRdb copy, this immuneACCESS table keeps in-frame sequences only and misses some clones. Where compared with another copy, unresolved V genes explain less than half of these, and the others have no known cause. That table furnishes V, J and clone size, whereas the DNA furnished D and trimming. In all, the sample holds under 200,000 clones, and less than 85% of those were seen once. The top ten clones comprise approximately 7.7% of the sample.

The origin of this receptor is a woman aged 60-75 years with COVID-19, enrolled during active disease. The chain employs TRBV9 and TRBJ2-2, with 9 bases in between that match TRBD2. The material sequenced was peripheral blood. The CDR3: CASSVVGGGAGELFF. The nucleotide sequence reads TGTGCCAGCAGCGTAGTAGGCGGGGGGGCCGGGGAGCTGTTTTTT.